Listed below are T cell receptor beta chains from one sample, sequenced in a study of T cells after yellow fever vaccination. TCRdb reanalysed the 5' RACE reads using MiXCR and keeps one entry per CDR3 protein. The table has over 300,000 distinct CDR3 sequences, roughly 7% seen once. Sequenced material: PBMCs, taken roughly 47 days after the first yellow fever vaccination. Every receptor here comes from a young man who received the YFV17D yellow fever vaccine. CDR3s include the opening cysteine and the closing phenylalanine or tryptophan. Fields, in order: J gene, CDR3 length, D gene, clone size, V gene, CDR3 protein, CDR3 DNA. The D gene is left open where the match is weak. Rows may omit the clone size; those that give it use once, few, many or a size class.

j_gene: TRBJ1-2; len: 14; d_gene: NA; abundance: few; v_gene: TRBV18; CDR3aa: CASSESRDTYGYTF; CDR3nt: TGTGCCAGCTCAGAGAGCAGGGATACCTATGGCTACACCTTC
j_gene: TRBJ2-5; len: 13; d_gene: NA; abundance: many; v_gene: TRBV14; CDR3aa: CASSRGWQETQYF; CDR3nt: TGTGCCAGCAGCCGAGGGTGGCAAGAGACCCAGTACTTC
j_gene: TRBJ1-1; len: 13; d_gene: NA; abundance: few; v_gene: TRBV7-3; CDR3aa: CASSFGGGTEAFF; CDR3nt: TGTGCCAGCAGCTTCGGGGGGGGAACTGAAGCTTTCTTT
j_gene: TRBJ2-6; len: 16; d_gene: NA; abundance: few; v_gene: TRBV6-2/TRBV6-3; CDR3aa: CASSWARFSGANVLTF; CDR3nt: TGTGCCAGCAGTTGGGCCCGCTTCTCTGGGGCCAACGTCCTGACTTTC
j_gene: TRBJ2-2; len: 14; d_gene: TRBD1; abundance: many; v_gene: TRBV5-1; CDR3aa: CASSPQGATGELFF; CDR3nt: TGCGCCAGCAGCCCCCAGGGGGCCACCGGGGAGCTGTTTTTT
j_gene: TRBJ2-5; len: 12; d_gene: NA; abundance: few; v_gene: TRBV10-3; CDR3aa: CAAAGSQETQYF; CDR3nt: TGTGCCGCAGCCGGGAGCCAAGAGACCCAGTACTTC
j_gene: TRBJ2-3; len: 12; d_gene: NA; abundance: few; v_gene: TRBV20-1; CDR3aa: CSASGDADTQYF; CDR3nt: TGCAGTGCTAGCGGGGACGCAGATACGCAGTATTTT
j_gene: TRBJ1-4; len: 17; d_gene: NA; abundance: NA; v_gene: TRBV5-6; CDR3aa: CASSQKPDSFTNEKLFF; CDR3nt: TGTGCCAGCAGCCAAAAACCCGACAGTTTCACTAATGAAAAACTGTTTTTT
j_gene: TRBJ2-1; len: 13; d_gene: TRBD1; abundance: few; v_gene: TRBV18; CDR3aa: CASSPDRAREQFF; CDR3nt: TGTGCCAGCTCACCAGACAGGGCGCGGGAGCAGTTCTTC
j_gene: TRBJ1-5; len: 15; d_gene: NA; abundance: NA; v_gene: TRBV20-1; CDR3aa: CSATDRTLSNQPQHF; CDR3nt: TGCAGTGCTACCGACAGGACACTTAGCAATCAGCCCCAGCATTTT
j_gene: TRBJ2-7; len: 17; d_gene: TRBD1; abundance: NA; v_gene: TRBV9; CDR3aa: CASSVSPNPGQRNPQYF; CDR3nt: TGTGCCAGCAGCGTATCTCCGAACCCGGGACAGCGGAACCCGCAGTACTTC
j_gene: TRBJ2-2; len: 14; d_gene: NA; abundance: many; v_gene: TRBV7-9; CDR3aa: CASSLHLSTGELFF; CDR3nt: TGTGCCAGCAGCCTACATCTTAGCACCGGGGAGCTGTTTTTT
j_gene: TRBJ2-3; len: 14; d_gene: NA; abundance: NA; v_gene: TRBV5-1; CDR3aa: CASRPAASTDTQYF; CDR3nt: TGCGCCAGCAGGCCGGCAGCTAGCACAGATACGCAGTATTTT
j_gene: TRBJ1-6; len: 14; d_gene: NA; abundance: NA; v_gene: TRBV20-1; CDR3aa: CSAVERGRNSPLHF; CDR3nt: TGCAGTGCCGTAGAGAGGGGCCGTAATTCACCCCTCCACTTT
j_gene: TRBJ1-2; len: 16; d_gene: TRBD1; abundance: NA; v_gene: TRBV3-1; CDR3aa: CASSQDIIPGTGDYTF; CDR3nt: TGTGCCAGCAGCCAAGATATCATACCCGGGACAGGGGACTACACCTTC
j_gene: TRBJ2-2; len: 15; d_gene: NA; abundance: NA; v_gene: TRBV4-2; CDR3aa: CASSQNLQNTGELFF; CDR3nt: TGTGCCAGCAGCCAAAACTTACAGAACACCGGGGAGCTGTTTTTT
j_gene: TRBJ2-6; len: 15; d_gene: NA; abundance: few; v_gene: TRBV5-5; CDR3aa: CASSFNGAGANVLTF; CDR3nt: TGTGCCAGCAGCTTTAACGGGGCTGGGGCCAACGTCCTGACTTTC
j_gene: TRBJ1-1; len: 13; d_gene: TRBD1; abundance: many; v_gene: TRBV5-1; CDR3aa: CASSSWGTAEAFF; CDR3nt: TGCGCCAGCAGCTCTTGGGGGACAGCTGAAGCTTTCTTT
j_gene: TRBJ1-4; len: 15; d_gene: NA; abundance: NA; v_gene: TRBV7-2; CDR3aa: CASSHGGGTGEKLFF; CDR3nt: TGTGCCAGCAGCCATGGAGGGGGGACTGGTGAAAAACTGTTTTTT
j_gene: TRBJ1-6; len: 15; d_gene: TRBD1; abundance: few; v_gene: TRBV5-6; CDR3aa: CASSLAGRGNSPLHF; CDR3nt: TGTGCCAGCAGCTTGGCCGGCAGGGGGAATTCACCCCTCCACTTT
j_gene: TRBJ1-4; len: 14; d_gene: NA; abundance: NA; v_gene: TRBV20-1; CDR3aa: CSAEEDRVNEKLFF; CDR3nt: TGCAGTGCTGAGGAGGACAGAGTAAATGAAAAACTGTTTTTT
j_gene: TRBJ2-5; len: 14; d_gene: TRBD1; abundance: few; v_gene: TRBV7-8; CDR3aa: CASSLNTAGGTQYF; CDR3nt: TGTGCCAGCAGCCTTAATACGGCAGGGGGGACCCAGTACTTC
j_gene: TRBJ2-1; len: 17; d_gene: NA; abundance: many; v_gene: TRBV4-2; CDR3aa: CASSQDVGDLSFGEQFF; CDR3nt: TGTGCCAGCAGCCAAGATGTCGGGGACTTAAGTTTTGGTGAGCAGTTCTTC
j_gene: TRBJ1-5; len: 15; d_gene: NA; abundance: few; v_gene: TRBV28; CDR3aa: CASSFPLQTGQPQHF; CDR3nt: TGTGCCAGCAGTTTCCCCCTCCAGACGGGACAGCCCCAGCATTTT
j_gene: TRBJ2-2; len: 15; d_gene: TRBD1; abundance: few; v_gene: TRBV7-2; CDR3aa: CASSPGQGAWGELFF; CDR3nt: TGTGCCAGCAGCCCAGGACAGGGGGCATGGGGGGAGCTGTTTTTT
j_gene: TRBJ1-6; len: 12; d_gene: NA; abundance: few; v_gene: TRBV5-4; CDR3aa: CASGGYNSPLHF; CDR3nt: TGTGCCAGCGGAGGGTATAATTCACCCCTCCACTTT
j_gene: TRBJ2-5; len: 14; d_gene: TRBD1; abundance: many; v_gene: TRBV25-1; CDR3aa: CASSEQGASETQYF; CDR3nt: TGTGCCAGCAGTGAACAGGGGGCATCGGAGACCCAGTACTTC
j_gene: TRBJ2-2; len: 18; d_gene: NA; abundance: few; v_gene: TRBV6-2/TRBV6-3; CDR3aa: CASSYSYSLTTNTGELFF; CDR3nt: TGTGCCAGCAGTTACTCTTACAGTTTAACTACGAACACCGGGGAGCTGTTTTTT
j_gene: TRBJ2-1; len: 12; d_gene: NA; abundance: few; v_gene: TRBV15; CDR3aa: CATSRVYNEQFF; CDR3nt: TGTGCCACCTCTAGAGTGTACAATGAGCAGTTCTTC
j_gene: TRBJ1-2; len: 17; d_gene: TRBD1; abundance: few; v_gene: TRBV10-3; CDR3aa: CAISENPMTGANYGYTF; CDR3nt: TGTGCCATCAGTGAGAACCCAATGACAGGGGCTAACTATGGCTACACCTTC
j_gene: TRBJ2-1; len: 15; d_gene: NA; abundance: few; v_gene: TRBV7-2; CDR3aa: CASSFNEGGYNEQFF; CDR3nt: TGTGCCAGCAGCTTTAACGAGGGAGGCTACAATGAGCAGTTCTTC
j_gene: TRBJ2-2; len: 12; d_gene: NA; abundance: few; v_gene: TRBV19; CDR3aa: CASRRESGELFF; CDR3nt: TGTGCCAGTAGACGCGAATCCGGGGAGCTGTTTTTT
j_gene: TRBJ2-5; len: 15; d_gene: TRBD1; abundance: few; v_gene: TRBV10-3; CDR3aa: CAISEAGTGEETQYF; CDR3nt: TGTGCCATCAGTGAGGCCGGGACAGGAGAAGAGACCCAGTACTTC
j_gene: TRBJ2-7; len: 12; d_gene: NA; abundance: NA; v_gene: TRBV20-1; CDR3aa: CSARERFYEQYF; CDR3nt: TGCAGTGCTAGAGAGAGATTCTACGAGCAGTACTTC
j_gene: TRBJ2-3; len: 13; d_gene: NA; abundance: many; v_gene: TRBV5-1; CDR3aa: CASSYWGSDTQYF; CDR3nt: TGCGCCAGCAGTTATTGGGGTTCAGATACGCAGTATTTT
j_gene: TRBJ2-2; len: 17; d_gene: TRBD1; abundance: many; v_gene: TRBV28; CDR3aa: CASSLLRDRVRRGELFF; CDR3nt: TGTGCCAGCAGTTTATTGCGGGACAGGGTCAGGAGGGGGGAGCTGTTTTTT
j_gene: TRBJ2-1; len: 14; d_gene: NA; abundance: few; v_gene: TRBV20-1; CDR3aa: CSARDLGYYNEQFF; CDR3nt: TGCAGTGCTAGAGATCTGGGCTATTACAATGAGCAGTTCTTC
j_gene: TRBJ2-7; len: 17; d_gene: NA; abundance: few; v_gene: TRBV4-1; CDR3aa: CASSQSAEGLPSYEQYF; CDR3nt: TGCGCCAGCAGCCAGAGCGCAGAGGGTTTACCCTCCTACGAGCAGTACTTC
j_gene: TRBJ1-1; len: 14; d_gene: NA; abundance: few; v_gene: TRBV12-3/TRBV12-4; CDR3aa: CASSLTGMGSEAFF; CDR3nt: TGTGCCAGCAGTTTAACAGGGATGGGTTCTGAAGCTTTCTTT
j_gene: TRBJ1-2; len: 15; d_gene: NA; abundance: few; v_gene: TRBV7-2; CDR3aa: CASSAEGVVVYGYTF; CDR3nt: TGTGCCAGCAGCGCAGAAGGGGTCGTCGTCTATGGCTACACCTTC
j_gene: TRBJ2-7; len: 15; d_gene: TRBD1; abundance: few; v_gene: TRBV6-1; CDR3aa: CASTLWTGPGYEQYF; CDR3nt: TGTGCCAGCACCCTATGGACAGGGCCGGGGTACGAGCAGTACTTC
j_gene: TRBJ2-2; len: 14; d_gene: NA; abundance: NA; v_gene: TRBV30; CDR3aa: CACGSWRDTGELFF; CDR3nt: TGTGCCTGCGGGAGTTGGAGAGACACCGGGGAGCTGTTTTTT
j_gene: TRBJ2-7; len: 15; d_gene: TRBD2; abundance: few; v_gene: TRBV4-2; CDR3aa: CASSQRESGGGEQYF; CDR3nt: TGTGCCAGCAGCCAGAGGGAGTCTGGCGGGGGCGAGCAGTACTTC
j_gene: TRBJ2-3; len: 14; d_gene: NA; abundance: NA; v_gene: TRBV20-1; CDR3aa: CSARGAGPTDTQYF; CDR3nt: TGCAGTGCTAGAGGAGCAGGGCCCACAGATACGCAGTATTTT
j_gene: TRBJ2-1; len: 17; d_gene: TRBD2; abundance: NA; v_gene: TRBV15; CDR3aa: CATSRNLAGASYNEQFF; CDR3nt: TGTGCCACCAGCAGAAATCTAGCGGGGGCCTCCTACAATGAGCAGTTCTTC
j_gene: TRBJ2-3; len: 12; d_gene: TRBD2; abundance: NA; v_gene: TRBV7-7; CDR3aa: CASSPGGYTQYF; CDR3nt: TGTGCCAGCAGCCCGGGGGGTTATACGCAGTATTTT
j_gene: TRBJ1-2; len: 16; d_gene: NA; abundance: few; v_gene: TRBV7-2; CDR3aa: CASRPAGSESNYGYTF; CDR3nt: TGTGCCAGCAGGCCGGCAGGATCGGAGTCGAACTATGGCTACACCTTC
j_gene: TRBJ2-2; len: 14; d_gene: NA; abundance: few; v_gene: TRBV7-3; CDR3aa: CASSPQQPPGELFF; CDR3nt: TGTGCCAGCAGCCCCCAACAGCCCCCCGGGGAGCTGTTTTTT
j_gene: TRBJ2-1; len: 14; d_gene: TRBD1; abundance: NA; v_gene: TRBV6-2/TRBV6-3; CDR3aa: CASSDRTGGREQFF; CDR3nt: TGTGCCAGCAGTGACCGGACAGGGGGCCGAGAGCAGTTCTTC
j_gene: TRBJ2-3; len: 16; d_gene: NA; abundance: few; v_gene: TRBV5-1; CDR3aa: CASSIPGTGGTDTQYF; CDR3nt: TGCGCCAGCAGCATCCCAGGAACGGGCGGGACAGATACGCAGTATTTT
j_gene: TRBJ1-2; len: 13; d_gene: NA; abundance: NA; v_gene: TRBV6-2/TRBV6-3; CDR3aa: CASSSGAIYGYTF; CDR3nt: TGTGCCAGCAGTTCGGGGGCCATCTATGGCTACACCTTC
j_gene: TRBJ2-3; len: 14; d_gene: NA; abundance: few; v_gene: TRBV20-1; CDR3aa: CSAPKQGRADTQYF; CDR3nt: TGCAGTGCTCCTAAACAGGGAAGGGCAGATACGCAGTATTTT
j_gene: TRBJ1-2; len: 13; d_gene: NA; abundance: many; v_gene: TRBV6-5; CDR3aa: CASRAGQFYGYTF; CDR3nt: TGTGCCAGCAGAGCCGGACAGTTCTATGGCTACACCTTC
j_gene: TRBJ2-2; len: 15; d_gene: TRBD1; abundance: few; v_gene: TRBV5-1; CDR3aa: CASRLGTGSTGELFF; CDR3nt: TGCGCCAGCCGGCTCGGGACAGGGAGCACCGGGGAGCTGTTTTTT
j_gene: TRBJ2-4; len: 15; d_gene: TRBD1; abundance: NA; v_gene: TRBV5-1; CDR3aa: CASTLANRQGTIQYF; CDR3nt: TGCGCCAGCACTTTGGCAAACCGACAGGGGACCATTCAGTACTTC
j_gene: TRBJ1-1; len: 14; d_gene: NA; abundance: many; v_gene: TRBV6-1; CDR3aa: CASSESGLNTEAFF; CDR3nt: TGTGCCAGCAGTGAATCGGGTTTGAACACTGAAGCTTTCTTT
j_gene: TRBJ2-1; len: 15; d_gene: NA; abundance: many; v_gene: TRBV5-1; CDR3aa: CASSLEGGDYNEQFF; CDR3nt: TGCGCCAGCAGCTTGGAAGGGGGGGATTACAATGAGCAGTTCTTC
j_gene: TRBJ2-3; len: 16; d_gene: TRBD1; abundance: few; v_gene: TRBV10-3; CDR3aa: CAISLTGTGGADTQYF; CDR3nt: TGTGCCATCAGCCTTACCGGGACAGGGGGCGCAGATACGCAGTATTTT
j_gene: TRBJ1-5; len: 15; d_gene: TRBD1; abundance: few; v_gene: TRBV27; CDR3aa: CASRGQGAFGQPQHF; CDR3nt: TGTGCCAGCAGAGGACAGGGGGCTTTCGGTCAGCCCCAGCATTTT
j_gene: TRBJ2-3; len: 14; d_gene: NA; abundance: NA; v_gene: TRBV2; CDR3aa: CASTPHRDTDTQYF; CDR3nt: TGTGCCAGCACCCCACACAGGGATACAGATACGCAGTATTTT